These 10 T cell receptor beta chains were sequenced from one sample in a study of blood T cells in healthy people across ages. Through a sample-barcoded 5' primer and a J-beta primer mix, a second PCR was run for roughly 7 to 11 cycles. In TCRdb, the 5' RACE reads were re-called with MiXCR into one record per CDR3 protein. The repertoire holds 1.5 million to 2 million distinct CDR3 sequences, with roughly 49% as singletons. Sequencing was done on a sample of blood. The receptors shown here come from a woman aged 35 to 49 in good health.

This chain connects TRBV7-9 to TRBJ1-6, with D hard to call. The CDR3 extends over 15 amino acids. Germline loops: CDR1 SEHNR, CDR2 FQNEAQ (reference sequence). V was trimmed by 5 bases and J by 8 bases, leaving 16 bases between them. The CDR3 here is CASSLYGSADSPLHF. The CDR3 DNA is TGTGCCAGCAGCCTATACGGGAGTGCGGATTCACCCCTCCACTTT.

This clonotype was counted at least ten times. The CDR3 region is CASSQDGLNTHYNEQFF. DNA for the CDR3: TGTGCCAGCAGCCAAGATGGACTCAACACGCACTACAATGAGCAGTTCTTC. The gene calls are TRBV4-2 and TRBJ2-1; D is possibly TRBD2 (5 bases). Trimming removed 0 bases from V and 3 bases from J, with 15 bases in between. The CDR3 runs to 17 residues. The germline V gene has CDR1 LGHNA and CDR2 YNFKEQ.

The chain has TRBV29-1 and TRBJ2-7; 10 nucleotides line up with TRBD1. The CDR3 consists of 14 residues. Unmatched junction bases numbered 10, after V lost 6 bases and J lost 5 bases. Germline CDR1 reads SQVTM; CDR2 reads ANQGSEA. CDR3 residues: CSVEGQGRGHEQYF. CDR3 nucleotide sequence: TGCAGCGTCGAGGGACAGGGGAGAGGCCACGAGCAGTACTTC.

CDR3 loop: CASSPSFGDRGTDTQYF. The CDR3, as DNA: TGTGCCAGCAGTCCCTCCTTTGGGGACAGGGGGACAGATACGCAGTATTTT. This chain connects TRBV27 to TRBJ2-3; 11 nucleotides match TRBD1. The CDR3 contains 17 residues. Germline trimming cut 5 bases from V and 3 bases from J; bases unmatched to any gene: 10. In germline, CDR1 is MNHEY, CDR2 SMNVEV (reference sequence).

This rearrangement joins TRBV16 to TRBJ1-2; TRBD1 is a possible D gene (5 bases). Germline CDR1 reads KGHSY; CDR2 reads FQNENV. The CDR3 contains 14 residues. With 2 bases removed from V and 2 bases from J, the gap between germline ends came to 9 bases. The CDR3 DNA is TGTGCCAGCAGCCAAAGGGACGGGAACTATGGCTACACCTTC. Translating it yields CASSQRDGNYGYTF.

The table lists this clonotype with a few counts. The chain employs TRBV20-1 and TRBJ2-5; 10 bases map to TRBD2. The germline V gene encodes CDR1 DFQATT and CDR2 SNEGSKA (reference sequence). The CDR3 loop spans 16 amino acids. Germline trimming cut 7 bases from V and 5 bases from J; bases unmatched to any gene: 16. The CDR3 region is CSVGVAAGGPMETQYF. CDR3 nucleotides: TGCAGTGTGGGGGTTGCAGCGGGGGGGCCGATGGAGACCCAGTACTTC.

This clonotype occurred a few times. V gene TRBV9 combines with J gene TRBJ1-4; D is perhaps TRBD1 (6 bases). The germline CDR1 and CDR2 sequences are SGDLS and YYNGEE. V was trimmed by 4 bases and J by 2 bases, leaving 12 bases between them. This CDR3 has 15 residues. CDR3 sequence: CASSPHRVTNEKLFF. DNA for the CDR3: TGTGCCAGCAGCCCCCACAGGGTGACTAATGAAAAACTGTTTTTT.

This chain connects TRBV21-1 to TRBJ2-7; TRBD1, the table's D call, was not compared with the DNA. TRBV21-1 is a pseudogene locus. There are 17 residues in the CDR3. For the CDR3, the DNA is TGTGCCAGCAGCAAAGGGCGAGGACAGGGGGCTGAATACGAGCAGTACTTC. The encoded protein is CASSKGRGQGAEYEQYF.

The rearrangement joins TRBV20-1 to TRBJ2-1; D possibly matches TRBD1 or TRBD2 (6 bases each). CDR1 is DFQATT and CDR2 is SNEGSKA in the germline V gene (reference sequence). The CDR3 contains 15 residues. The V gene lost 2 bases and the J gene lost 3 bases, with 14 bases spanning the gap. Here the CDR3 DNA reads TGCAGTGCTAGACTCCGGGGGCGCATCTACAATGAGCAGTTCTTC. Residues: CSARLRGRIYNEQFF.

The chain links TRBV20-1 to TRBJ2-4, with D perhaps given as TRBD1 or TRBD2 (5 bases each). The V end was cut by 6 bases, the J end by 0 bases, with 12 bases between. This CDR3 contains 14 residues. CDR1 and CDR2 (germline): DFQATT, SNEGSKA (reference sequence). The CDR3, as DNA: TGCAGTGCCCCCTATGGGACAGCCAAAAACATTCAGTACTTC. Translated, it gives CSAPYGTAKNIQYF.